The 8 T cell receptor beta chains given below trace back to one sample, sequenced in a study of OX40 agonist ivuxolimab in advanced cancers. TCRdb's copy holds only in-frame clones and misses some; the assay was immunoSEQ multiplex PCR. The sample lists 40,000 to 60,000 clones, approximately 79% occurring once. Sequenced here: CD4+ or CD8+ T cells sorted from blood, sampled in a trial of the OX40 agonist ivuxolimab. Receptors originate from an adult with an advanced solid tumor such as melanoma, head and neck, liver or kidney cancer.

This clone was counted once. Its ends do not fully match the called genes, so a read error is possible. Here the CDR3 reads CASSLAYVDTQYF. DNA of the CDR3: TGTGCTAGCAGCTTAGCCTATGTAGATACGCAGTATTTT. The chain couples TRBV7-9 to TRBJ2-3; D unresolved. From germline, CDR1 is SEHNR and CDR2 FQNEAQ (reference sequence). The CDR3 contains 13 residues.

V and J are TRBV19 and TRBJ2-1; 7 bases match TRBD2. V was clipped by 1 base and J by 2 bases; unmatched bases: 5. The germline CDR1 and CDR2 sequences are LNHDA and SQIVND (reference sequence). The CDR3 runs 16 residues. The CDR3: CASSIARAGPYNEQFF. The DNA for the CDR3 is TGTGCCAGTAGTATAGCAAGAGCGGGACCCTACAATGAGCAGTTCTTC.

The rearrangement links TRBV20-1 to TRBJ2-7; D tentatively reads TRBD1 or TRBD2 (6 bases each). The germline gives CDR1 DFQATT, CDR2 SNEGSKA (reference sequence). V lost 6 bases and J 5 bases, leaving 11 bases between the germline ends. This CDR3 spans 11 amino acids. The CDR3 sequence is CSATRGDEQYF. The DNA of the CDR3 is TGCAGTGCCACTAGGGGGGACGAGCAGTACTTC.

The CDR3 spells CASSSSDTQYF. CDR3 nucleotide sequence: TGTGCCAGCAGCTCCTCAGATACGCAGTATTTT. V and J are TRBV11-2 and TRBJ2-3, with unresolved D. The CDR3 consists of 11 residues. Per the germline V gene, CDR1 is SGHAT and CDR2 is FQNNGV. The germline V and J ends were trimmed by 4 bases and 4 bases, with 3 bases remaining between them. Full variable domain (remainder filled in from reference TRBV11-2 and TRBJ2-3): EAGVAQSPRYKIIEKRQSVAFWCNPISGHATLYWYQQILGQGPKLLIQFQNNGVVDDSQLPKDRFSAERLKGVDSTLKIQPAKLEDSAVYLCASSSSDTQYFGPGTRLTVL.

The V call is TRBV10-3, the J call TRBJ2-1; D unclear. Germline V gives CDR1 ENHRY, CDR2 SYGVKD. Trimming cost V 3 bases and J 7 bases, with 7 bases left between them. There are 12 residues in the CDR3. The CDR3 protein is CAISESTNEQFF. The CDR3 DNA is TGTGCCATCAGTGAATCGACTAATGAGCAGTTCTTC.

The chain couples TRBV5-1 to TRBJ2-5; the match to TRBD1 covers 7 bases. Germline V gene sequence: CDR1 SGHRS, CDR2 YFSETQ. This CDR3 spans 13 amino acids. J was trimmed by 5 bases and V by 4 bases; bases with no gene match: 5. CDR3 sequence reads: CASSQGERETQYF. CDR3 DNA: TGCGCCAGCAGCCAGGGGGAAAGGGAGACCCAGTACTTC.

The chain employs TRBV13 and TRBJ2-1; no definite D call. There are 15 residues in the CDR3. Germline lookup yields CDR1 PRHDT and CDR2 FYEKMQ (reference sequence). V was cut by 2 bases and J by 1 base, with 9 bases left in between. As DNA, the CDR3 is TGTGCCAGCAGCTTATACTCCTTTTCCTACAATGAGCAGTTCTTC. Amino acids: CASSLYSFSYNEQFF.

The J gene is TRBJ2-5, the V gene TRBV30, with 7 bases matching TRBD1. The CDR3 contains 13 residues. V dropped 4 bases and J dropped 7; count of bases not matched to a gene: 9. Germline lookup yields CDR1 GTSNPN and CDR2 SVGIG (reference sequence). In DNA, the CDR3 is TGTGCCTGGACGCTCGGGACAGAAGGGACCCAGTACTTC. It yields the protein CAWTLGTEGTQYF.